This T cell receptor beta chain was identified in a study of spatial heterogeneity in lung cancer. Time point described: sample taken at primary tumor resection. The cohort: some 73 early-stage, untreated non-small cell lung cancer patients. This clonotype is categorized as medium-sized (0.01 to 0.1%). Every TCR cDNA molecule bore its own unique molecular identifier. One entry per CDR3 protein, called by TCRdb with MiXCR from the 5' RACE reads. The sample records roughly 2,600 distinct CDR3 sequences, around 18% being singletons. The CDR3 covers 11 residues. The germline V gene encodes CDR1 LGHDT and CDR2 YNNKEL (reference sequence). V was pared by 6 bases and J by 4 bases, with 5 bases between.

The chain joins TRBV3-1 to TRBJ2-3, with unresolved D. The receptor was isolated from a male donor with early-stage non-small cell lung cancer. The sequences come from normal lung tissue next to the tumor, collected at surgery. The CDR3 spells CASSQADTQYF. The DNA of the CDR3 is TGTGCCAGCAGTCAGGCAGATACGCAGTATTTT.